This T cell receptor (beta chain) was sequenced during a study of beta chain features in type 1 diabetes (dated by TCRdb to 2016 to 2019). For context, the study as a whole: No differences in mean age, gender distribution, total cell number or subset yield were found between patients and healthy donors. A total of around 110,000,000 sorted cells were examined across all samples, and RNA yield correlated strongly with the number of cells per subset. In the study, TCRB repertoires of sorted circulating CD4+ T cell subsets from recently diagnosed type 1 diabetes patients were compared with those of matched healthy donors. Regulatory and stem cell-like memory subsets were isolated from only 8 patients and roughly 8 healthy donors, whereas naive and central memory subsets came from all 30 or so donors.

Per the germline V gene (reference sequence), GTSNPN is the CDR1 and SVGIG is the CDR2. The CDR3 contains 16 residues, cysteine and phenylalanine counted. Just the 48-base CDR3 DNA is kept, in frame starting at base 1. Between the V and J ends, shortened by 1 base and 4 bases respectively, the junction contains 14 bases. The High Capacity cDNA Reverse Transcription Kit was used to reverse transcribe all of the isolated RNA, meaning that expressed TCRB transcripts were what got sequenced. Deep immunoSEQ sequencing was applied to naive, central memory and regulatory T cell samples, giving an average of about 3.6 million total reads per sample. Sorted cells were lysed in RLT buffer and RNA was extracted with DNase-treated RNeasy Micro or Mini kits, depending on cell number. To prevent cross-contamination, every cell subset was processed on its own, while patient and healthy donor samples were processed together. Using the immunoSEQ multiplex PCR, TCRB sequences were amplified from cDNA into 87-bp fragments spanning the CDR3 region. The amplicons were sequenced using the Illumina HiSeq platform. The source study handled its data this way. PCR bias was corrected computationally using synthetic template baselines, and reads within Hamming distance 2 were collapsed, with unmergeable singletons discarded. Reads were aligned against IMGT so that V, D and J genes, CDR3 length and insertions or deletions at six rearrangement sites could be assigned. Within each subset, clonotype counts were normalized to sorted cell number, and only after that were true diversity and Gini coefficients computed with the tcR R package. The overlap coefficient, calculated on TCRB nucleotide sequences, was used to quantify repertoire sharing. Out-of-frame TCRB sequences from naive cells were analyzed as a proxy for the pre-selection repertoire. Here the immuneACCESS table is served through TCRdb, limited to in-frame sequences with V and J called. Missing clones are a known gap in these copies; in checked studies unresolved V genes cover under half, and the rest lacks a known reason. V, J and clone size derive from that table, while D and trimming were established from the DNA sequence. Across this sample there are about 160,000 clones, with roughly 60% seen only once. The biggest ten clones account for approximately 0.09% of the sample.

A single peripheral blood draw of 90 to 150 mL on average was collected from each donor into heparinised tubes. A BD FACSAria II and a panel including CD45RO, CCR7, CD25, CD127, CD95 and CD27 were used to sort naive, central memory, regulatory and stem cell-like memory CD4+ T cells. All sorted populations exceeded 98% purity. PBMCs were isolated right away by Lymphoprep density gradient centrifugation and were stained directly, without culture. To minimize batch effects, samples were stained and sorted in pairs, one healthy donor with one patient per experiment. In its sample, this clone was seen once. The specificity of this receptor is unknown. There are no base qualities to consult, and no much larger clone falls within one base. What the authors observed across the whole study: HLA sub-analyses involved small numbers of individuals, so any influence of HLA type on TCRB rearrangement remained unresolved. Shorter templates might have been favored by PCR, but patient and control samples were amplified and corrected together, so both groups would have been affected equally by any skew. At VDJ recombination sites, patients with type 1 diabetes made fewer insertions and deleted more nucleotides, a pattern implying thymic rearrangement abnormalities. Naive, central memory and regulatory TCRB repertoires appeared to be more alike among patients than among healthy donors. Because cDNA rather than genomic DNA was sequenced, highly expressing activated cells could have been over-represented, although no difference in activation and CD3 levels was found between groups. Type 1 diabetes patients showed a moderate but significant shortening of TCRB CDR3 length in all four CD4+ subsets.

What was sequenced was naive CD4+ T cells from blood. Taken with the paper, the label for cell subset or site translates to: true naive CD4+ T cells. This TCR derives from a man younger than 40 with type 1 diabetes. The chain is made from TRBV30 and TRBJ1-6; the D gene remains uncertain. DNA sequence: TGTGCCTGGAGTGGCGGACGGAGCCAGTATAATTCACCCCTCCACTTT. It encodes CAWSGGRSQYNSPLHF.